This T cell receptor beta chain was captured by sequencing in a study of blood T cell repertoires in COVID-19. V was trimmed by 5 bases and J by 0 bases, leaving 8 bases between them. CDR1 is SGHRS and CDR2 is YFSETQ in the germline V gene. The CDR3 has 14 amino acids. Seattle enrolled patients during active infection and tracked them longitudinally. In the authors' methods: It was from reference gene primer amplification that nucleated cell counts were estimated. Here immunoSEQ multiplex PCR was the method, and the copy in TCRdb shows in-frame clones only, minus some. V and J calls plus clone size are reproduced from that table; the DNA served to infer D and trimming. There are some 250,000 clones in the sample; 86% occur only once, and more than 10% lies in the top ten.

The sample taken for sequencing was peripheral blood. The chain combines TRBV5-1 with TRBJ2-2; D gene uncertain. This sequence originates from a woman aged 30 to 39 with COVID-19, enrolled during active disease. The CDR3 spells CASRFHTNTGELFF. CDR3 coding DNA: TGCGCCAGCAGATTCCACACGAACACCGGGGAGCTGTTTTTT.